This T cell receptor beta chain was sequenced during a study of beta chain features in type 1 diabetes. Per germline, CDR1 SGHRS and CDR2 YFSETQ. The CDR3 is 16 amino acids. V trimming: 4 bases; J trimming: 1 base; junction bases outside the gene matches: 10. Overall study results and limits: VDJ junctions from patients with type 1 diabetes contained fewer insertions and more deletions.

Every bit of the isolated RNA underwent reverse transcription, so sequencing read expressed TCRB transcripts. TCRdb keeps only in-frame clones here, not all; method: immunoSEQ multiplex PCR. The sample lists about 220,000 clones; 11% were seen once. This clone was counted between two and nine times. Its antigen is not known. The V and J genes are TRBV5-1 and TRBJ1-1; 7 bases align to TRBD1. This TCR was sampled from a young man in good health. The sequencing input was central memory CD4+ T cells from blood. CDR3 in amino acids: CASSLFMDRPNTEAFF. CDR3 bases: TGCGCCAGCAGCCTCTTCATGGACAGGCCGAACACTGAAGCTTTCTTT.